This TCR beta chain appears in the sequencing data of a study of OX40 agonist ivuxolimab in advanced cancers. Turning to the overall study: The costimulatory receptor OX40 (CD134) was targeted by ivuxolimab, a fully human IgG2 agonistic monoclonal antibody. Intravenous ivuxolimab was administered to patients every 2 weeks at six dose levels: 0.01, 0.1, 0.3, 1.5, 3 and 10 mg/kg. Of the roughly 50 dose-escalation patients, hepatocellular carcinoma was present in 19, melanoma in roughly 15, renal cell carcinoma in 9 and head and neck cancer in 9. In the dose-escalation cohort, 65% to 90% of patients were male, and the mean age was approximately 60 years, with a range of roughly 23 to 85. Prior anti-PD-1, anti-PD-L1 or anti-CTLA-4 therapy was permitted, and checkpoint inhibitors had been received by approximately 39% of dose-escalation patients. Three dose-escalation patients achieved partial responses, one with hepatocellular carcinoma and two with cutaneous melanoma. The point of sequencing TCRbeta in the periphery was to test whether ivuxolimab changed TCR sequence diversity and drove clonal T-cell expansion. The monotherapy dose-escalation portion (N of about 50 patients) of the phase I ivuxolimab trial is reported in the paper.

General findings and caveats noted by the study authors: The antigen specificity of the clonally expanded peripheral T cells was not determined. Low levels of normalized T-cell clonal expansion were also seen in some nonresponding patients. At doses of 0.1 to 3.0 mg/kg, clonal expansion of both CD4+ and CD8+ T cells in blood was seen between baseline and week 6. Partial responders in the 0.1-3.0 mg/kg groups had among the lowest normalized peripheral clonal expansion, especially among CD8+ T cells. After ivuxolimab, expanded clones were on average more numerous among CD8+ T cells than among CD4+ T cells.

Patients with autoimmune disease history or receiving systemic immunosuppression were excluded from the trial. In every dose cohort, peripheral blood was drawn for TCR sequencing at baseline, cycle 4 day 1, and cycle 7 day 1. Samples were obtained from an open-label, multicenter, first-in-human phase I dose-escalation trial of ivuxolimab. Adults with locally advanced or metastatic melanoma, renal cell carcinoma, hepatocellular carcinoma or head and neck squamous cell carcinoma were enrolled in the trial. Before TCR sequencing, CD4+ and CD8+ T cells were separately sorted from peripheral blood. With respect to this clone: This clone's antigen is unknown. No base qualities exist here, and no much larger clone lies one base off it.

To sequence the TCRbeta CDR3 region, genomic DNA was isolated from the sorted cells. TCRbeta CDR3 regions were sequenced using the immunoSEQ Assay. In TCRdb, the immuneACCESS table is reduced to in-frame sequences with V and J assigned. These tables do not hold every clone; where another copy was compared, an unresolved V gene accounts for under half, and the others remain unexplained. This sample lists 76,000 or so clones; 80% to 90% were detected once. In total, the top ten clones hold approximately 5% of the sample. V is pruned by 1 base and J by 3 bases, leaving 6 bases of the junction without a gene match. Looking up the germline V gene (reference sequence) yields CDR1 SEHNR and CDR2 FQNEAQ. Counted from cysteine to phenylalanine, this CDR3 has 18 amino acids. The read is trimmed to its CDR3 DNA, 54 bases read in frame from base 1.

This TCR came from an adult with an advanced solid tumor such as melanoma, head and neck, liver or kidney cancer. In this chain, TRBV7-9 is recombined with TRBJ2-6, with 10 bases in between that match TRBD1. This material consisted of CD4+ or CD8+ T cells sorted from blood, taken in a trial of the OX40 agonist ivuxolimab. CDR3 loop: CASSLGTGGTIGANVLTF. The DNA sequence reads TGTGCCAGCAGCTTAGGGACAGGGGGGACTATTGGGGCCAACGTCCTGACTTTC.